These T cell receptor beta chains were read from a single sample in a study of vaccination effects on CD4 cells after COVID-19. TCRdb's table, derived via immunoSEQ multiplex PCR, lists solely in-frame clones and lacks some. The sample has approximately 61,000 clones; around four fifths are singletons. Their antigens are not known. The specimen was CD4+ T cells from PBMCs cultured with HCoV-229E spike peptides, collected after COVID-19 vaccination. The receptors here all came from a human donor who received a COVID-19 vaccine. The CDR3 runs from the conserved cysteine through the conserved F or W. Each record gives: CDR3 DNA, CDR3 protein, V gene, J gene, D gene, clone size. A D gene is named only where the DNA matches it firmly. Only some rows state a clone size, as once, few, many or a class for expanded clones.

cdr3_nt: TGTGCCAGCAGCTTTATCACTTCAGGAGAGACCCAGTACTTC; cdr3_aa: CASSFITSGETQYF; v_call: TRBV11-2; j_call: TRBJ2-5; d_call: .; clone_size: once
cdr3_nt: TGTGCCAGCTCACCAGGGACACCGAACACCGGGGAGCTGTTTTTT; cdr3_aa: CASSPGTPNTGELFF; v_call: TRBV18; j_call: TRBJ2-2; d_call: .; clone_size: .
cdr3_nt: TGTGCCAGCAGCTTGCTTTCAGGTGATTATGAAAAACTGTTTTTT; cdr3_aa: CASSLLSGDYEKLFF; v_call: TRBV5-6; j_call: TRBJ1-4; d_call: .; clone_size: once
cdr3_nt: TGTGCCACCAGTGATGGCAGTAGGGGCGGAGATACGCAGTATTTT; cdr3_aa: CATSDGSRGGDTQYF; v_call: TRBV24-1; j_call: TRBJ2-3; d_call: .; clone_size: .
cdr3_nt: TGTGCCAGCAGTGAGGGGCTAAGGGCTAACTATGGCTACACCTTC; cdr3_aa: CASSEGLRANYGYTF; v_call: TRBV2; j_call: TRBJ1-2; d_call: .; clone_size: .
cdr3_nt: TGTGCCAGCAGCTTAGACAGGGGGAGTTTTGCAACTAATGAAAAACTGTTTTTT; cdr3_aa: CASSLDRGSFATNEKLFF; v_call: TRBV6-2/TRBV6-3; j_call: TRBJ1-4; d_call: TRBD1; clone_size: .
cdr3_nt: TGTGCCTGGAGTCGCCGGGGCCCTCAGGCAGATACGCAGTATTTT; cdr3_aa: CAWSRRGPQADTQYF; v_call: TRBV30; j_call: TRBJ2-3; d_call: .; clone_size: few
cdr3_nt: TGTGCCAGCTCAGAAGACAGGGGTCACCACTATGGCTACACCTTC; cdr3_aa: CASSEDRGHHYGYTF; v_call: TRBV18; j_call: TRBJ1-2; d_call: TRBD1; clone_size: .
cdr3_nt: TGTGCCAGCTCACAAGGGAATAATGAAAAACTGTTTTTT; cdr3_aa: CASSQGNNEKLFF; v_call: TRBV12-3/TRBV12-4; j_call: TRBJ1-4; d_call: .; clone_size: .
cdr3_nt: TGTGCCAGCAGTTACTCCCCCCAAGGGAACACTGAAGCTTTCTTT; cdr3_aa: CASSYSPQGNTEAFF; v_call: TRBV6-6; j_call: TRBJ1-1; d_call: .; clone_size: .